Listed below are T cell receptor beta chains from one sample, sequenced in a study of blood T cell repertoires in COVID-19. The assay was immunoSEQ multiplex PCR, and TCRdb's table has in-frame clones only and misses some. The profile shows fewer than 200,000 clones, about nine tenths of them singletons. Specimen: peripheral blood. Receptor source: a man in his fifties or sixties with acute or convalescent COVID-19. CDR3s include the opening cysteine and the closing phenylalanine or tryptophan. A D gene is named only where the DNA matches it firmly. A row's size may be missing; if present it is once, few, many or a size class.

D gene: TRBD1; clone size: .; V gene: TRBV7-2; J gene: TRBJ1-2; CDR3 protein: CASSLGQGGYYGYTF; CDR3 DNA: TGTGCCAGCAGCTTAGGACAGGGCGGATACTATGGCTACACCTTC
D gene: .; clone size: .; V gene: TRBV19; J gene: TRBJ1-2; CDR3 protein: CASSQANYGYTF; CDR3 DNA: TGTGCCAGTAGTCAGGCTAACTATGGCTACACCTTC
D gene: .; clone size: .; V gene: TRBV5-5; J gene: TRBJ1-1; CDR3 protein: CASSLYLIGSEAFF; CDR3 DNA: TGTGCCAGCAGCTTGTATTTAATCGGGAGTGAAGCTTTCTTT
D gene: .; clone size: once; V gene: TRBV6-6; J gene: TRBJ2-1; CDR3 protein: CASSSQGYNEQFF; CDR3 DNA: TGTGCCAGCAGTTCCCAGGGGTACAATGAGCAGTTCTTC
D gene: .; clone size: .; V gene: TRBV18; J gene: TRBJ1-2; CDR3 protein: CASSPERDYGYTF; CDR3 DNA: TGTGCCAGCTCACCAGAAAGAGACTATGGCTACACCTTC
D gene: TRBD1; clone size: .; V gene: TRBV3-1/TRBV3-2; J gene: TRBJ1-1; CDR3 protein: CASSQQGANTEAFF; CDR3 DNA: TGTGCCAGCAGCCAACAGGGGGCGAACACTGAAGCTTTCTTT
D gene: TRBD1; clone size: .; V gene: TRBV11-2; J gene: TRBJ1-5; CDR3 protein: CASSLDRGQPQHF; CDR3 DNA: TGTGCCAGCAGCTTAGACAGGGGGCAGCCCCAGCATTTT
D gene: TRBD1; clone size: .; V gene: TRBV12-5; J gene: TRBJ2-1; CDR3 protein: CASGPSQGWNEQFF; CDR3 DNA: TGTGCTAGTGGTCCCTCACAGGGGTGGAATGAGCAGTTCTTC
D gene: .; clone size: .; V gene: TRBV9; J gene: TRBJ2-7; CDR3 protein: CASSPRTGSSYEQYF; CDR3 DNA: TGTGCCAGCAGCCCCCGGACCGGGAGCTCCTACGAGCAGTACTTC
D gene: TRBD1; clone size: .; V gene: TRBV10-3; J gene: TRBJ1-1; CDR3 protein: CAISGPGQGDTEAFF; CDR3 DNA: TGTGCCATCAGTGGGCCGGGACAGGGGGACACTGAAGCTTTCTTT
D gene: TRBD2; clone size: .; V gene: TRBV7-2; J gene: TRBJ2-7; CDR3 protein: CASSFVGGTSGREAQYF; CDR3 DNA: TGTGCCAGCAGCTTCGTAGGCGGGACTAGCGGGAGGGAGGCGCAGTACTTC
D gene: .; clone size: .; V gene: TRBV30; J gene: TRBJ1-1; CDR3 protein: CAWREQGDTEAFF; CDR3 DNA: TGTGCCTGGAGAGAGCAAGGGGACACTGAAGCTTTCTTT
D gene: TRBD2; clone size: .; V gene: TRBV4-3; J gene: TRBJ2-1; CDR3 protein: CASSQDRLAGDEQFF; CDR3 DNA: TGCGCCAGCAGCCAAGATCGGCTAGCGGGAGATGAGCAGTTCTTC
D gene: .; clone size: .; V gene: TRBV14; J gene: TRBJ1-2; CDR3 protein: CASSQVRGAVPYGYTF; CDR3 DNA: TGTGCCAGCAGCCAAGTCAGGGGCGCGGTCCCCTATGGCTACACCTTC
D gene: TRBD1; clone size: .; V gene: TRBV10-1; J gene: TRBJ2-7; CDR3 protein: CARGGGQGAYEQYF; CDR3 DNA: TGCGCCAGAGGGGGGGGACAGGGTGCCTACGAGCAGTACTTC